This passage covers 18 T cell receptor beta chains from one sample sequenced in a study of molecular identifiers for immune sequencing clone quantification. TCRdb re-analysed the PCR reads in MiXCR, keeping a single row per CDR3 protein. The sample carries about 640,000 distinct CDR3 sequences, 15% to 20% recorded once. Material for sequencing was naive CD8+ T cells from blood, with Jurkat cell RNA spiked in. Subset: FACS-sorted CD8+CD4-CCR7+CD45RA+ naive T cells. The receptors stem from a human donor in good health. Some libraries in this study had Jurkat cell RNA spiked in.

This clonotype was seen many times. This chain uses TRBV4-1 with TRBJ1-1, with D perhaps TRBD1 (6 bases). The ends were cut back, 4 bases at V and 1 base at J, with 16 bases in the middle. The CDR3 runs 16 residues. Germline CDR1 and CDR2: MGHRA and YSYEKL. The chain's CDR3 is CASSRGDNQENTEAFF. As DNA, the CDR3 is TGCGCCAGCAGCCGGGGGGACAACCAGGAGAACACTGAAGCTTTCTTT.

V gene TRBV24-1 combines with J gene TRBJ2-2, with no clear D. Trimming left V 2 bases short and J 6 bases short, with 3 bases between. Germline V lookup: CDR1 KGHDR, CDR2 SFDVKD. The CDR3 length is 12 residues. CDR3 sequence (DNA): TGTGCCACCAGTGATTCCCCCGGGGAGCTGTTTTTT. It specifies CATSDSPGELFF.

The rearrangement joins TRBV28 to TRBJ1-4; weak D call: TRBD1 (5 bases). V lost 6 bases, J lost 2 bases, and 16 bases lay in between. The V gene's germline CDR1 is MDHEN and CDR2 SYDVKM. There are 16 residues in the CDR3. The CDR3 here is CASSLRPGSTNEKLFF. The CDR3 DNA is TGTGCCAGCAGCCTGCGTCCAGGGTCCACTAATGAAAAACTGTTTTTT.

This clonotype has a single count. A clone one base away is much larger, so this may be a read error. The chain combines TRBV12-3 or TRBV12-4 with TRBJ2-3; no reliable D call. The CDR3 sequence is 13 residues long. CDR3 residues: CTSSFSGTDTQYF. The CDR3 DNA follows: TGTACCAGCAGTTTTTCCGGCACAGATACGCAGTATTTT.

On this clonotype itself: A read error may account for a junction end that differs from germline. The J gene is TRBJ2-5, the V gene TRBV6-5; a weak D match, TRBD1 (6 bases). Germline V gene data show CDR1 as MNHEY and CDR2 as SVGAGI. The CDR3 sequence is 15 residues long. The CDR3 loop is CAGSPTGAYQETQYF. Here the CDR3 DNA reads TGTGCCGGCAGCCCGACAGGCGCTTACCAAGAGACCCAGTACTTC.

This clonotype was picked up many times. The chain recombines TRBV27 with TRBJ2-7; 7 bases are a match to TRBD1. Per germline, CDR1 MNHEY and CDR2 SMNVEV (reference sequence). With 4 bases clipped from V and 5 bases from J, the junction kept 8 bases outside the gene matches. The CDR3 sequence is 14 residues long. This CDR3 is CASSSSVTGHEQYF. The CDR3 DNA reads TGTGCCAGCAGTTCCTCCGTGACAGGGCACGAGCAGTACTTC.

This clonotype was seen repeatedly, ten times or more. The chain combines TRBV13 with TRBJ1-5; tentatively, D is TRBD1 (6 bases). The CDR3 extends over 19 amino acids. V was trimmed by 5 bases and J by 5 bases, leaving 28 bases between them. From germline, CDR1 is PRHDT and CDR2 FYEKMQ (reference sequence). CDR3 sequence (DNA): TGTGCCAGCAGCCGTACCGAGGGGGTACGAATAGCAATCGATCAGCCCCAGCATTTT. This codes for CASSRTEGVRIAIDQPQHF.

Worth noting for this clonotype: Just one base apart from a much larger clone, this may be a read error. CDR3 protein: CVSSFSGSGHEQFF. The CDR3 nucleotides read TGTGTCAGCAGCTTTAGCGGGAGTGGACATGAGCAGTTCTTC. The chain is built from TRBV11-2 and TRBJ2-1, with 9 bases that match TRBD2. Germline CDR1 reads SGHAT; CDR2 reads FQNNGV. The CDR3 extends over 14 amino acids.

The chain links TRBV30 to TRBJ1-4, with unresolved D. Deletions cut 3 bases from V and 7 bases from J, with 18 bases between. From germline, CDR1 is GTSNPN and CDR2 SVGIG (reference sequence). The length of the CDR3 is 15 residues. In DNA form, the CDR3 reads TGTGCCTGGAGACCGGGGATCGCACCGGGTGAAAAACTGTTTTTT. Amino acids: CAWRPGIAPGEKLFF.

This clonotype was found a few times. CDR3 region: CASSSLLDQETQYF. The CDR3 DNA is TGTGCCAGTAGTAGCCTGCTCGACCAAGAGACCCAGTACTTC. The chain has TRBV19 and TRBJ2-5; no reliable D call. The CDR3 runs to 14 residues. The germline V gene encodes CDR1 LNHDA and CDR2 SQIVND (reference sequence). V was trimmed by 4 bases and J by 0 bases, leaving 9 bases between them.

Ten or more counts support this clonotype. The chain joins TRBV20-1 to TRBJ2-1, with TRBD2 as a possible D gene (6 bases). Germline values: CDR1 DFQATT, CDR2 SNEGSKA (reference sequence). CDR3 length equals 16 residues. Trimming took off 0 bases at V and 8 bases at J, with 20 bases between the two ends. CDR3 sequence reads: CSAREFGGTDLDEQFF. The DNA of the CDR3 is TGCAGTGCTAGAGAATTTGGCGGGACCGATTTGGATGAGCAGTTCTTC.

Only a few counts were recorded for this clonotype. The CDR3 coding sequence is TGTGCCAGTAGTATTTTTAGCCTCCCAGATACGCAGTATTTT. Encoded protein: CASSIFSLPDTQYF. The V and J genes are TRBV19 and TRBJ2-3, with no clear D. CDR3 size: 14 residues. The V and J ends lost 3 bases and 4 bases respectively, with 11 bases between them. In germline, CDR1 is LNHDA, CDR2 SQIVND (reference sequence).

The sample holds many counts of this clonotype. The V gene is TRBV3-1, the J gene TRBJ2-2, with 9 bases fitting TRBD1. CDR3 size: 16 residues. V lost 0 bases, J lost 5 bases, and 4 bases stayed unmatched. CDR1 and CDR2 (germline): LGHDT, YNNKEL (reference sequence). The CDR3 reads CASSQEGTGKTGELFF. CDR3 DNA: TGTGCCAGCAGCCAAGAAGGGACAGGGAAGACCGGGGAGCTGTTTTTT.

This clonotype was recorded at least ten times. This rearrangement joins TRBV6-2 or TRBV6-3 to TRBJ1-1; unclear D gene. Germline-derived CDR1 and CDR2 are MNHEY and SVGEGT. The CDR3 covers 14 residues. Trimming took off 0 bases at V and 0 bases at J, with 5 bases between the two ends. CDR3 amino acids: CASSYSRLNTEAFF. The CDR3 DNA follows: TGTGCCAGCAGTTACTCGAGGCTGAACACTGAAGCTTTCTTT.

V gene TRBV7-9 combines with J gene TRBJ2-7, with 11 bases matching TRBD2. The germline CDR1 and CDR2 sequences are SEHNR and FQNEAQ (reference sequence). V gave up 6 bases and J gave up 1 base; unmatched junction bases: 5. The CDR3 extends over 15 amino acids. The CDR3 reads CASSFTSGGSYEQYF. The CDR3 DNA reads TGTGCCAGCAGTTTCACTAGCGGGGGTTCCTACGAGCAGTACTTC. The full variable domain, its missing parts supplied by reference TRBV7-9 and TRBJ2-7, is DTGVSQNPRHKITKRGQNVTFRCDPISEHNRLYWYRQTLGQGPEFLTYFQNEAQLEKSRLLSDRFSAERPKGSFSTLEIQRTEQGDSAMYLCASSFTSGGSYEQYFGPGTRLTVT.

This clonotype turned up a few times. The chain couples TRBV19 to TRBJ1-2; 8 nucleotides align to TRBD1. This CDR3 region has 16 residues. Trimming cost V 3 bases and J 3 bases; bases outside gene matches: 9. Germline V CDR1 and CDR2: LNHDA, SQIVND (reference sequence). CDR3 sequence reads: CASSIRWDRIDYGYTF. For the CDR3, the DNA is TGTGCCAGTAGTATTAGATGGGACAGGATCGACTATGGCTACACCTTC.

This clonotype was counted many times. This rearrangement joins TRBV6-2 or TRBV6-3 to TRBJ1-1; 7 nucleotides match TRBD1. The germline CDR1 and CDR2 sequences are MNHEY and SVGEGT. The CDR3 loop spans 14 amino acids. Losses at the gene ends were 9 bases for V and 0 bases for J; bases not matched to a gene: 7. The CDR3 region has the DNA TGTGCCAGTATGCGGGACAGAATGAACACTGAAGCTTTCTTT. This gives the protein CASMRDRMNTEAFF.

This clonotype occurred many times. The CDR3 is CASSLWMGDTEAFF. The CDR3 bases are TGTGCCAGCAGCTTATGGATGGGGGACACTGAAGCTTTCTTT. The chain carries TRBV11-2 and TRBJ1-1; D might be TRBD1 (5 bases). Germline assignment: CDR1 SGHAT and CDR2 FQNNGV. Trimming cost V 2 bases and J 3 bases, with 10 bases left between them. This CDR3 region has 14 residues.